This T cell receptor beta chain derives from a study of blood T cell repertoires in COVID-19. On the study more broadly: COVID-19 samples from acute and convalescent phases originated in the United States, Italy and Spain.

The CDR3 runs 15 residues. Germline V gene sequence: CDR1 MNHEY, CDR2 SVGEGT. Trimming cost V 2 bases and J 2 bases, with 10 bases left between them. About this clone: Other DNA sequences in this sample translate to the same CDR3.

Clones were read by immunoSEQ multiplex PCR, and TCRdb kept only the in-frame ones, dropping some. The top ten clones hold 1.2% of a sample with approximately 200,000 clones, more than 80% of them seen once. The chain couples TRBV6-2 or TRBV6-3 to TRBJ1-5; tentatively, D is TRBD1 (5 bases). The sequence came from a man aged 25 to 40 who had recovered from COVID-19. Sequencing was carried out using PBMCs or T cells enriched from blood (not recorded which). CDR3 coding DNA: TGTGCCAGCAGTTACGGGGGGGTTGGCAATCAGCCCCAGCATTTT. Encoded protein: CASSYGGVGNQPQHF.